The 30 T cell receptor beta chains presented below share a single source sample, sequenced in a study of metastatic and nonmetastatic thyroid tumors. Ahead of thyroid surgery, no patient had received treatment of any kind. TCRdb re-clonotyped the PCR reads via MiXCR. The sample carries tens of thousands of clones, under 30% recorded once. The sample comprised blood. These receptors originate from a female donor with papillary thyroid cancer or a benign thyroid nodule (not recorded which). Some clones in this sample may be carry-over from other donors' samples.

The V gene is TRBV4-1, the J gene TRBJ1-3, with TRBD1 identical over 7 bases. CDR3 length: 15 amino acids. Germline loops: CDR1 MGHRA, CDR2 YSYEKL. The junction had 5 bases not matched to a gene; V was cut back by 4 bases and J by 2 bases. CDR3 residues: CASSRTGVAGNTIYF. The CDR3 coding sequence is TGCGCCAGCAGCCGAACAGGGGTGGCTGGAAACACCATATATTTT.

In its sample, this clone was seen many times. The gene calls are TRBV5-1 and TRBJ2-3, with 13 bases fitting TRBD2. V lost 4 bases, J lost 5 bases, and 7 bases stayed unmatched. This CDR3 region has 16 residues. Germline-derived CDR1 and CDR2 are SGHRS and YFSETQ. The CDR3: CASSPGLAGRGDTQYF. The CDR3, as DNA: TGCGCCAGCAGCCCGGGACTAGCGGGAAGAGGAGATACGCAGTATTTT.

The chain employs TRBV11-2 and TRBJ2-1, with 9 bases that match TRBD1. V was pared by 5 bases and J by 6 bases, with 8 bases of the junction left unmatched. Per germline, CDR1 SGHAT and CDR2 FQNNGV. This CDR3 is 15 amino acids long. The CDR3 bases are TGTGCCAGCAGCCTGGCACAGGGGGCTTTCAATGAGCAGTTCTTC. Protein sequence: CASSLAQGAFNEQFF.

A note on this clone: A much larger clone differs from this one at a single base, so this may be a read error. The chain recombines TRBV3-1 with TRBJ2-5, with D tentatively TRBD1 (5 bases). CDR1 and CDR2 from the germline V gene are LGHDT and YNNKEL (reference sequence). This CDR3 has 14 residues. V was clipped by 7 bases and J by 6 bases, with 18 bases between them. CDR3 nucleotides: TGTGCCAGCATCTCCGATCTGGGGCCACAGACCCAGTACTTC. Encoded protein: CASISDLGPQTQYF.

This clone was counted a few times. V usage is TRBV6-2 or TRBV6-3 and J usage is TRBJ2-1; D not resolved. V dropped 6 bases and J dropped 1 base, with 7 bases sitting between them. The germline V gene encodes CDR1 MNHEY and CDR2 SVGEGT. This CDR3 region has 13 residues. The CDR3 nucleotides read TGTGCCAGCAGCAGACCTTCCTACAATGAGCAGTTCTTC. Translated: CASSRPSYNEQFF.

This clone came up many times. The rearrangement uses TRBV2 and TRBJ2-6; a possible D gene is TRBD1 (6 bases). With 6 bases removed from V and 0 bases from J, the gap between germline ends came to 12 bases. The CDR3 runs to 16 residues. Germline CDR1 reads SNHLY; CDR2 reads FYNNEI. In nucleotides, the CDR3 is TGTGCCAGCAGCTTAGGGGGTTTCTCTGGGGCCAACGTCCTGACTTTC. Amino acid sequence: CASSLGGFSGANVLTF.

The rearrangement joins TRBV2 to TRBJ2-3; D gene uncertain. The CDR3 totals 14 residues. Germline values: CDR1 SNHLY, CDR2 FYNNEI. V dropped 4 bases and J dropped 3 bases, with 11 bases sitting between them. The CDR3 reads CASSGYQPTDTQYF. CDR3 bases: TGTGCCAGCAGTGGGTACCAACCGACAGATACGCAGTATTTT.

This clone was picked up many times. The J gene is TRBJ2-2, the V gene TRBV11-2; D unclear. V was shortened by 5 bases and J by 5 bases, with 9 bases between the two germline ends. The CDR3 contains 13 residues. The germline V gene has CDR1 SGHAT and CDR2 FQNNGV. This CDR3 is CASSVPWTGELFF. In DNA, the CDR3 is TGTGCCAGCAGCGTTCCGTGGACCGGGGAGCTGTTTTTT.

In this sample, this clone turned up many times. The chain links TRBV7-9 to TRBJ1-3, with TRBD1 matching over 10 bases. The germline V gene encodes CDR1 SEHNR and CDR2 FQNEAQ (reference sequence). J was trimmed by 4 bases and V by 3 bases; bases with no gene match: 3. The CDR3 sequence is 15 residues long. This CDR3 reads CASSLSTGGGNTIYF. Here the CDR3 DNA reads TGTGCCAGCAGCTTGTCGACAGGGGGCGGAAACACCATATATTTT.

This clone is a singleton in its sample. The gene calls are TRBV4-2 and TRBJ2-6; D is tentatively TRBD1 or TRBD2 (5 bases each). The CDR3 runs to 17 residues. Trimming shortened V by 6 bases and J by 0 bases, and 15 bases separated the two germline ends. CDR1 and CDR2 from the germline V gene are LGHNA and YNFKEQ. The CDR3 DNA reads as TGTGCCAGCAGTCCGGGACCGCCAACCTCTGGGGCCAACGTCCTGACTTTC. Amino acids: CASSPGPPTSGANVLTF.

This clone was detected many times. The V gene is TRBV5-5, the J gene TRBJ2-5; 14 positions match TRBD2. V lost 2 bases, J lost 5 bases, and 8 bases stayed unmatched. Germline-derived CDR1 and CDR2 are SGHKS and YYEKEE (reference sequence). CDR3 length equals 17 residues. CDR3 in amino acids: CASSFVPGTSGSETQYF. CDR3 DNA: TGTGCCAGCAGCTTCGTTCCCGGGACTAGCGGGAGTGAGACCCAGTACTTC. Filled out from reference TRBV5-5 and TRBJ2-5, the complete variable domain reads DAGVTQSPTHLIKTRGQQVTLRCSPISGHKSVSWYQQVLGQGPQFIFQYYEKEERGRGNFPDRFSARQFPNYSSELNVNALLLGDSALYLCASSFVPGTSGSETQYFGPGTRLLVL.

V is TRBV10-3 and J is TRBJ1-2; 7 bases are shared with TRBD1. V trimming: 3 bases; J trimming: 4 bases; junction bases outside the gene matches: 8. CDR1 and CDR2 from the germline V gene are ENHRY and SYGVKD. CDR3 length: 15 residues. The CDR3 bases are TGTGCCATCAGTGAAAGGACAGGTGCCTCCTATGGCTACACCTTC. It is translated as CAISERTGASYGYTF.

This clone has only a few counts. A much more abundant neighbour one base away suggests this may be a read error. This chain uses TRBV13 with TRBJ2-5, with TRBD1 matching 7 bases. The CDR3 sequence is 15 residues long. Germline V gives CDR1 PRHDT, CDR2 FYEKMQ (reference sequence). Trimming took 5 bases from V and 2 from J; bases not matched to a gene: 8. The CDR3 region has the DNA TGTGCCAGCAGCGCCCGGGACAGTGGACAAGAGACCCAGTACTTC. As protein: CASSARDSGQETQYF.

J is TRBJ1-5 and V is TRBV30; 10 bases map to TRBD1. Trimming took 3 bases from V and 2 from J; bases not matched to a gene: 16. Germline V lookup: CDR1 GTSNPN, CDR2 SVGIG (reference sequence). The CDR3 contains 19 residues. CDR3 loop: CAWRKPGQGRFYGNQPQHF. CDR3 in DNA: TGTGCCTGGAGGAAGCCGGGACAGGGGCGATTTTATGGCAATCAGCCCCAGCATTTT.

Sample share makes this clone medium-sized (0.01 to 0.1%). V is TRBV12-3 or TRBV12-4 and J is TRBJ2-7; D is possibly TRBD2 (6 bases). V shed 6 bases and J shed 4 bases, with 16 bases lying between them. The CDR3 runs to 14 residues. CDR3 in amino acids: CASSRAGPSYEQYF. In DNA form, the CDR3 reads TGTGCCAGCAGCAGGGCGGGACCCTCTTACGAGCAGTACTTC.

V and J are TRBV6-2 or TRBV6-3 and TRBJ2-1, with D possibly TRBD2 on 5 matching bases. The V end was cut by 7 bases, the J end by 6 bases, with 22 bases between. Germline assignment: CDR1 MNHEY and CDR2 SVGEGT. CDR3 length equals 16 residues. The CDR3, as DNA: TGTGCCAGCATTCAACTGCTAGTGGGAGCAGGCAATGAGCAGTTCTTC. Protein product: CASIQLLVGAGNEQFF.

The V and J genes are TRBV28 and TRBJ2-2; D unresolved. The CDR3 consists of 12 residues. The ends were cut back, 2 bases at V and 7 bases at J, with 5 bases in the middle. Germline values: CDR1 MDHEN, CDR2 SYDVKM. This chain's CDR3 is CASSLEYGELFF. DNA for the CDR3: TGTGCCAGCAGTTTAGAGTACGGGGAGCTGTTTTTT.

The chain joins TRBV20-1 to TRBJ1-2; D not resolved. The CDR3 length is 13 residues. V lost 6 bases and J lost 2, with 13 bases in between. Germline V gene data show CDR1 as DFQATT and CDR2 as SNEGSKA (reference sequence). The CDR3 loop reads CSASKEANYGYTF. In DNA, the CDR3 is TGCAGTGCCTCCAAGGAGGCCAACTATGGCTACACCTTC.

At least ten counts were recorded for this clone. The chain carries TRBV7-9 and TRBJ1-2, with D uncertain. CDR1 and CDR2 (germline): SEHNR, FQNEAQ (reference sequence). The V end was cut by 3 bases, the J end by 8 bases, with 13 bases between. The CDR3 is 13 amino acids. The CDR3 protein is CASSFTALGGYTF. The CDR3 DNA sequence: TGTGCCAGCAGCTTCACGGCTCTAGGCGGCTACACCTTC.

This clone has at least ten counts. The chain recombines TRBV11-1 with TRBJ1-5, with D unresolved. In germline, CDR1 is SGHAT, CDR2 FQDESV (reference sequence). The CDR3 is 13 residues long. Trimming pared 0 bases from V and 7 bases from J, leaving 7 bases between. This CDR3 reads CASSLAAGQPQHF. DNA for the CDR3: TGTGCCAGCAGCTTAGCGGCCGGGCAGCCCCAGCATTTT. The variable domain in full, with the rest retrieved from reference TRBV11-1 and TRBJ1-5, is EAEVAQSPRYKITEKSQAVAFWCDPISGHATLYWYRQILGQGPELLVQFQDESVVDDSQLPKDRFSAERLKGVDSTLKIQPAELGDSAMYLCASSLAAGQPQHFGDGTRLSIL.

This clone turned up a few times. This chain links TRBV6-1 with TRBJ1-2; D is unresolved. CDR3 length: 15 amino acids. Germline-derived CDR1 and CDR2 are MNHNS and SASEGT. Trimming removed 6 bases at V and 5 bases at J, with 19 bases between. CDR3 DNA sequence: TGTGCCAGCAGACTAGCCACCCCATCGTGGTATGGCTACACCTTC. Residues: CASRLATPSWYGYTF.

This clone ranks as medium-sized (0.01 to 0.1%). J is TRBJ2-7 and V is TRBV6-5, with 7 bases fitting TRBD2. The CDR3 has 18 amino acids. Germline trimming cut 4 bases from V and 2 bases from J; bases unmatched to any gene: 17. The germline CDR1 and CDR2 sequences are MNHEY and SVGAGI. The DNA of the CDR3 is TGTGCCAGCAGTTCGCTCGGTAGGCCAGCGGGATTAACCTACGAGCAGTACTTC. Translation gives CASSSLGRPAGLTYEQYF.

At least ten counts were recorded for this clone. A much bigger clone sits one base away, suggesting this may be a read error. CDR3 sequence reads: CASCTGERSEQFF. In DNA form, the CDR3 reads TGTGCCAGCTGTACGGGGGAGAGGAGTGAGCAGTTCTTC. This chain connects TRBV2 to TRBJ2-1, with D perhaps matching TRBD2 (6 bases). CDR1 is SNHLY, CDR2 FYNNEI, per germline. This CDR3 region has 13 residues. Trimming shortened V by 8 bases and J by 9 bases, and 17 bases separated the two germline ends.

Concerning this clone: This may arise from a read error, as a much more abundant clone is one base away. This chain links TRBV5-4 with TRBJ2-5; possibly TRBD2 for D (5 bases). The CDR3 has 13 amino acids. Germline V gives CDR1 SGHNT, CDR2 YYREEE (reference sequence). The CDR3 loop reads CAISPPGGETQYF. CDR3 coding DNA: TGTGCCATCAGCCCCCCGGGCGGGGAGACCCAGTACTTC.

In its sample, this clone is medium-sized. This chain uses TRBV20-1 with TRBJ2-1; 10 bases are a match to TRBD2. The V segment lost 0 bases and the J segment 6 bases; nucleotides outside the gene matches: 11. Germline V lookup: CDR1 DFQATT, CDR2 SNEGSKA (reference sequence). The CDR3 runs 17 residues. The CDR3 DNA sequence: TGCAGTGCTAGAGATTTCGCGCCTAGCGGGAGTCTCAATGAGCAGTTCTTC. Protein sequence: CSARDFAPSGSLNEQFF.

In this sample, this clone turned up many times. The same CDR3 is also encoded by other DNA sequences in this sample. The V call is TRBV15, the J call TRBJ2-1; D is uncertain. V was cut by 0 bases and J by 0 bases, with 6 bases left in between. The CDR3 consists of 15 residues. Germline V CDR1 and CDR2: LNHNV, YYDKDF (reference sequence). The CDR3 here is CATSRELSSYNEQFF. Written as DNA, the CDR3 is TGTGCCACCAGCAGAGAATTGAGCTCCTACAATGAGCAGTTCTTC.

A word on this clone: The limits of the CDR3 on the DNA are not certain, so only TCRdb's listed CDR3 is given. This sequence joins TRBV6-2 or TRBV6-3 and TRBJ2-7. Germline V CDR1 and CDR2: MNHEY, SVGEGT. 13 amino acids form the CDR3, both terminal residues included. CDR3 sequence: CASSSSSSYEQYF.

This clone was observed a single time. J is TRBJ2-6 and V is TRBV19; tentatively, D is TRBD1 or TRBD2 (5 bases each). The CDR3 has 16 amino acids. The V gene's germline CDR1 is LNHDA and CDR2 SQIVND (reference sequence). Deletions cut 8 bases from V and 0 bases from J, with 14 bases between. CDR3: CASGVTAVSGANVLTF. As DNA, the CDR3 is TGTGCCAGTGGCGTGACAGCGGTCTCTGGGGCCAACGTCCTGACTTTC.

This chain joins TRBV11-1 and TRBJ1-2; D is unresolved. The CDR3 length is 13 residues. Germline CDR1 reads SGHAT; CDR2 reads FQDESV (reference sequence). The V gene lost 4 bases and the J gene lost 3 bases, with 9 bases spanning the gap. The CDR3 loop is CASSSWQHYGYTF. The CDR3 bases are TGTGCCAGCAGCTCCTGGCAACACTATGGCTACACCTTC.

By sample fraction, this clone is medium-sized (0.01 to 0.1%). The chain uses TRBV20-1 and TRBJ2-7, with a weak D call TRBD1 (5 bases). The V end lost 3 bases, the J end lost 4 bases, and 10 bases lay between the germline ends. The CDR3 length is 12 residues. In germline, CDR1 is DFQATT, CDR2 SNEGSKA (reference sequence). The DNA for the CDR3 is TGCAGTGCTAGTAGCAGGGTATACGAGCAGTACTTC. Amino acid sequence: CSASSRVYEQYF.